The 29 T cell receptor beta chains given below trace back to one sample, sequenced in a study of cytomegalovirus exposure and HLA in healthy donors. Primers for the PCR totalled 60 Vbeta and 13 Jbeta. TCRdb keeps only in-frame clones here, not all; method: immunoSEQ multiplex PCR. Counted here are 250,000 to 300,000 clones, over 90% occurring once; the ten biggest clones make up about 1.7%. The sequenced material came from PBMCs. The receptors here all came from a girl aged 2 to 9 in good health and CMV-seronegative.

The V call is TRBV28, the J call TRBJ2-2; D gene unclear. Trimming stripped 3 bases from V and 4 bases from J, with 12 bases between. The CDR3 extends over 15 amino acids. Per the germline V gene, CDR1 is MDHEN and CDR2 is SYDVKM. Written as DNA, the CDR3 is TGTGCCAGCAGTTTCCCCATCGGTAGCACCGGGGAGCTGTTTTTT. Residues: CASSFPIGSTGELFF.

The V gene is TRBV28, the J gene TRBJ1-5; 7 bases fit TRBD1. CDR3 length: 15 amino acids. The V and J ends lost 4 bases and 5 bases, in that order; junction bases with no gene match: 8. Germline CDR1 reads MDHEN; CDR2 reads SYDVKM. CDR3 bases: TGTGCCAGCAGTTCCCCTGACAGGGAAGATCAGCCCCAGCATTTT. Translated, it gives CASSSPDREDQPQHF.

This clone occurred once. The rearrangement uses TRBV5-1 and TRBJ2-5; 8 bases agree with TRBD1. The trim removed 4 bases at V and 3 bases at J, leaving 5 bases unmatched. This CDR3 is built from 14 residues. Germline lookup yields CDR1 SGHRS and CDR2 YFSETQ. The CDR3 sequence is CASSMGTGEETQYF. The CDR3 nucleotides are TGCGCCAGCAGCATGGGGACAGGAGAAGAGACCCAGTACTTC.

This chain connects TRBV15 to TRBJ2-5, with TRBD2 as a possible D gene (6 bases). This CDR3 region has 14 residues. From germline, CDR1 is LNHNV and CDR2 YYDKDF (reference sequence). V was shortened by 0 bases and J by 4 bases, with 9 bases between the two germline ends. The CDR3 spells CATSRDSGVETQYF. CDR3 coding DNA: TGTGCCACCAGCAGAGATAGCGGCGTAGAGACCCAGTACTTC.

This sequence joins TRBV7-2 and TRBJ2-5; 7 bases map to TRBD2. The CDR3 totals 16 residues. V lost 1 base to trimming and J lost 1 base; unmatched junction nucleotides: 6. Germline V gene lookup returns CDR1 SGHTA and CDR2 FQGNSA. The CDR3 nucleotides read TGTGCCAGCAGCTTAGTGTTCGGGGGGTTCCAAGAGACCCAGTACTTC. As protein: CASSLVFGGFQETQYF.

The chain has TRBV27 and TRBJ1-5, with TRBD1 matching 9 bases. The CDR3 length is 14 residues. The V and J ends lost 4 bases and 7 bases, in that order; junction bases with no gene match: 5. Germline-derived CDR1 and CDR2 are MNHEY and SMNVEV (reference sequence). CDR3 sequence reads: CASSSQGAPQPQHF. The CDR3 coding sequence is TGTGCCAGCAGTTCACAGGGGGCCCCCCAGCCCCAGCATTTT.

The genes are TRBV27 and TRBJ2-2, with D perhaps matching TRBD2 (6 bases). Trimming removed 6 bases at V and 5 bases at J, with 10 bases between. The CDR3 consists of 13 residues. Germline V gene lookup returns CDR1 MNHEY and CDR2 SMNVEV (reference sequence). The CDR3 spells CASSWRGTGELFF. The CDR3 DNA sequence: TGTGCCAGCAGCTGGCGGGGTACCGGGGAGCTGTTTTTT.

V is TRBV27 and J is TRBJ2-1, with 10 bases identical to TRBD2. After removal of 7 bases from V and 3 bases from J, the junction contained 12 bases not matched to a gene. From germline, CDR1 is MNHEY and CDR2 SMNVEV (reference sequence). CDR3 length: 17 residues. The CDR3 sequence: CASTSPAGTSDYNEQFF. The CDR3 nucleotides are TGTGCCAGCACCTCCCCCGCTGGGACTAGCGACTACAATGAGCAGTTCTTC.

J is TRBJ1-4 and V is TRBV5-1, with TRBD1 identical over 7 bases. This CDR3 spans 16 amino acids. Trimming took 0 bases from V and 6 from J; bases not matched to a gene: 8. Looked up from germline, CDR1 is SGHRS and CDR2 is YFSETQ. The CDR3 nucleotides read TGCGCCAGCAGCTTGGCCCCGACAGGGTCGGATGAAAAACTGTTTTTT. This sequence encodes CASSLAPTGSDEKLFF.

The chain couples TRBV11-3 to TRBJ2-1; TRBD1 agrees at 9 bases. CDR3 length: 15 amino acids. Germline V gene data show CDR1 as SGHNT and CDR2 as YENEEA. V trimming: 5 bases; J trimming: 3 bases; junction bases outside the gene matches: 5. The CDR3 DNA sequence: TGTGCCAGCAGCCCCCGACAGGGGGACTACAATGAGCAGTTCTTC. Amino acid sequence: CASSPRQGDYNEQFF.

The chain employs TRBV15 and TRBJ2-1, with TRBD2 identical over 10 bases. Per germline, CDR1 LNHNV and CDR2 YYDKDF (reference sequence). CDR3 length equals 17 residues. V dropped 1 base and J dropped 8; count of bases not matched to a gene: 11. As DNA, the CDR3 is TGTGCCACCAGCAGAGGGCGAGCGGGGGGGCCGCTGGATGAGCAGTTCTTC. Amino acid sequence: CATSRGRAGGPLDEQFF.

A remark on this clone: The junction differs from germline at one of its ends, possibly a read error. Here the CDR3 reads CSSSRDSRQAFF. DNA of the CDR3: TGTTCCAGCAGCAGGGACAGTCGGCAAGCTTTCTTT. The rearrangement links TRBV7-9 to TRBJ1-1, with 7 bases lining up with TRBD1. The CDR3 consists of 12 residues. Germline CDR1 reads SEHNR; CDR2 reads FQNEAQ (reference sequence).

The V call is TRBV29-1, the J call TRBJ1-5; weak D call: TRBD1 (5 bases). V was pared by 4 bases and J by 6 bases, with 10 bases between. The CDR3 runs 12 residues. CDR1 and CDR2 (germline): SQVTM, ANQGSEA. CDR3 DNA sequence: TGCAGCGTTGGGCAGGGAGGTCAGCCCCAGCATTTT. It yields the protein CSVGQGGQPQHF.

The V gene is TRBV9, the J gene TRBJ2-6, with a weak D call TRBD1 (6 bases). V was pared by 3 bases and J by 3 bases, with 16 bases between. Germline V gene lookup returns CDR1 SGDLS and CDR2 YYNGEE. This CDR3 contains 17 residues. The CDR3 nucleotides are TGTGCCAGCAGCGGCCAACTACAGGGCAGTGGGGCCAACGTCCTGACTTTC. Protein product: CASSGQLQGSGANVLTF.

This chain joins TRBV27 and TRBJ1-2; weak D call: TRBD1 (5 bases). CDR1 and CDR2 (germline): MNHEY, SMNVEV (reference sequence). The CDR3 is made up of 17 amino acids. Trimming left V 5 bases short and J 4 bases short, with 23 bases between. In DNA form, the CDR3 reads TGTGCCAGCAGTCCCAACGACGCACCCACAAGGGGCTATGGCTACACCTTC. Translating it yields CASSPNDAPTRGYGYTF.

The chain employs TRBV10-2 and TRBJ1-1, with 7 nucleotides matching TRBD1. CDR1 is WSHSY, CDR2 SAAADI, per germline. This CDR3 is built from 14 residues. V was clipped by 3 bases and J by 1 base; unmatched bases: 2. The CDR3, as DNA: TGCGCCAGCAGTGAACAGGGGCAGAACACTGAAGCTTTCTTT. Amino acids: CASSEQGQNTEAFF.

This chain links TRBV7-6 with TRBJ1-1, with D tentatively TRBD1 (6 bases). Germline V lookup: CDR1 SGHVS, CDR2 FNYEAQ. Trimming cost V 4 bases and J 7 bases, with 10 bases left between them. The length of the CDR3 is 12 residues. The CDR3 DNA is TGTGCCAGCAGCTCTCTCAGGGGTGAAGCTTTCTTT. The encoded protein is CASSSLRGEAFF.

The CDR3 spells CASSLNMGLAYEQYF. The DNA of the CDR3 is TGTGCCAGCAGCCTAAACATGGGACTAGCCTACGAGCAGTACTTC. The J gene is TRBJ2-7, the V gene TRBV7-9; TRBD2 aligns across 8 bases. CDR3 length: 15 amino acids. V shed 5 bases and J 2 bases; nucleotides not matched to a gene: 8. Germline V gives CDR1 SEHNR, CDR2 FQNEAQ (reference sequence).

The chain employs TRBV2 and TRBJ2-7; D is undetermined. Germline assignment: CDR1 SNHLY and CDR2 FYNNEI. This CDR3 region has 13 residues. V lost 6 bases, J lost 2 bases, and 11 bases lay in between. CDR3 sequence: CASRPASAYEQYF. In DNA form, the CDR3 reads TGTGCCAGCAGACCCGCTTCGGCCTACGAGCAGTACTTC. The complete variable domain, with remaining parts taken from reference TRBV2 and TRBJ2-7, reads EPEVTQTPSHQVTQMGQEVILRCVPISNHLYFYWYRQILGQKVEFLVSFYNNEISEKSEIFDDQFSVERPDGSNFTLKIRSTKLEDSAMYFCASRPASAYEQYFGPGTRLTVT.

This CDR3 is CASSPAGAGADGYTF. The CDR3 DNA sequence: TGTGCCAGCAGCCCTGCCGGAGCAGGGGCCGATGGCTACACCTTC. The chain employs TRBV5-6 and TRBJ1-2; weak D call: TRBD1 (6 bases). V gave up 4 bases and J gave up 6 bases, with 19 bases separating them. This CDR3 contains 15 residues. Germline loops: CDR1 SGHDT, CDR2 YYEEEE.

This clone was seen a single time. The rearrangement uses TRBV19 and TRBJ2-1, with 10 bases that match TRBD2. This CDR3 is 14 amino acids long. CDR1 and CDR2 from the germline V gene are LNHDA and SQIVND (reference sequence). The ends lost 8 bases at V and 7 bases at J; junction bases unmatched: 8. The CDR3 loop is CASAGGSGRNEQFF. Here the CDR3 DNA reads TGTGCCAGTGCGGGGGGTAGCGGGAGGAATGAGCAGTTCTTC. Based on the CDR3 plus reference TRBV19 and TRBJ2-1, the full variable domain is DGGITQSPKYLFRKEGQNVTLSCEQNLNHDAMYWYRQDPGQGLRLIYYSQIVNDFQKGDIAEGYSVSREKKESFPLTVTSAQKNPTAFYLCASAGGSGRNEQFFGPGTRLTVL.

This chain joins TRBV19 and TRBJ1-6, with TRBD1 matching 9 bases. Germline V gene sequence: CDR1 LNHDA, CDR2 SQIVND (reference sequence). The CDR3 runs to 14 residues. V trimming: 9 bases; J trimming: 9 bases; junction bases outside the gene matches: 9. The chain's CDR3 is CASRGQGIGSPLHF. The CDR3 DNA follows: TGTGCCAGCCGGGGACAGGGTATTGGTTCACCCCTCCACTTT.

The chain combines TRBV2 with TRBJ2-6; 8 bases line up with TRBD1. The germline V gene has CDR1 SNHLY and CDR2 FYNNEI. V gave up 3 bases and J gave up 0 bases; unmatched junction bases: 4. The CDR3 is 17 amino acids. The CDR3 nucleotides are TGTGCCAGCAGTGAGGACAGGGTGGACTCTGGGGCCAACGTCCTGACTTTC. It translates to CASSEDRVDSGANVLTF.

V and J are TRBV6-5 and TRBJ1-2; D call uncertain. The CDR3 has 15 residues. The ends were cut back, 4 bases at V and 2 bases at J, with 14 bases in the middle. Per germline, CDR1 MNHEY and CDR2 SVGAGI. In DNA, the CDR3 is TGTGCCAGCAGTTCCCCGCGGGGAGAGAACTATGGCTACACCTTC. Amino acids: CASSSPRGENYGYTF.

In its sample, this clone was seen once. V usage is TRBV6-5 and J usage is TRBJ1-1; 12 bases are a match to TRBD1. Germline-derived CDR1 and CDR2 are MNHEY and SVGAGI. V lost 4 bases and J lost 9; bases outside the gene matches: 6. CDR3 length: 14 residues. CDR3 coding DNA: TGTGCCAGCAGTTCCTCCGGGACAGGGGGCAAAGCTTTCTTT. As protein: CASSSSGTGGKAFF.

The CDR3 DNA is TGCGCCTGTCGGGGGGCAGGCCACGAGCAGTACTTC. Amino acid sequence: CACRGAGHEQYF. The chain has TRBV5-1 and TRBJ2-7, with D possibly being TRBD2 (7 bases). This CDR3 comprises 12 residues. The germline gives CDR1 SGHRS, CDR2 YFSETQ. Trimming shortened V by 10 bases and J by 5 bases, and 16 bases separated the two germline ends. The entire variable domain, with the rest obtained from reference TRBV5-1 and TRBJ2-7, is as follows: KAGVTQTPRYLIKTRGQQVTLSCSPISGHRSVSWYQQTPGQGLQFLFEYFSETQRNKGNFPGRFSGRQFSNSRSEMNVSTLELGDSALYLCACRGAGHEQYFGPGTRLTVT.

The chain has TRBV9 and TRBJ1-2; 8 nucleotides line up with TRBD1. Germline values: CDR1 SGDLS, CDR2 YYNGEE. The CDR3 loop spans 14 amino acids. The V and J ends lost 3 bases and 5 bases, in that order; junction bases with no gene match: 6. The DNA for the CDR3 is TGTGCCAGCAGCGCCGGACAGGGATTTTATGGCTACACCTTC. Its protein is CASSAGQGFYGYTF.

The gene calls are TRBV7-2 and TRBJ2-3; D uncertain. This CDR3 contains 15 residues. Germline-derived CDR1 and CDR2 are SGHTA and FQGNSA. The V end was cut by 6 bases, the J end by 4 bases, with 17 bases between. CDR3 coding DNA: TGTGCCAGCAGACTCGAAGGTCGCCAGGCAGATACGCAGTATTTT. Its protein is CASRLEGRQADTQYF.

The chain joins TRBV5-4 to TRBJ1-5, with no clear D. Trimming removed 5 bases from V and 3 bases from J, with 9 bases in between. CDR3 length: 13 residues. From germline, CDR1 is SGHNT and CDR2 YYREEE (reference sequence). As DNA, the CDR3 is TGTGCCAGCAGGTCGGAGCCCAATCAGCCCCAGCATTTT. This codes for CASRSEPNQPQHF.